These 14 T cell receptor beta chains were sequenced from one sample in a study of blood T cell repertoires in COVID-19. Method: immunoSEQ multiplex PCR; TCRdb's copy keeps in-frame clones and lacks some. The sample contains about 200,000 clones, approximately 86% of which appear only once. The source material was PBMCs or T cells enriched from blood (not recorded which). These receptors originate from a woman aged 55 to 70 with acute COVID-19.

V is TRBV10-3 and J is TRBJ2-2; tentative D call: TRBD2 (6 bases). Germline CDR1 and CDR2: ENHRY and SYGVKD. Deletions cut 0 bases from V and 6 bases from J, with 14 bases between. This CDR3 is 16 amino acids long. DNA for the CDR3: TGTGCCATCAGTGAGTCGAGACTAGGCTATGCCGGGGAGCTGTTTTTT. Translation gives CAISESRLGYAGELFF.

The rearrangement uses TRBV9 and TRBJ2-3; possible D gene TRBD2, 5 bases. The CDR3 is 15 amino acids. Germline CDR1 SGDLS, CDR2 YYNGEE. V dropped 1 base and J dropped 3 bases, with 12 bases sitting between them. The CDR3 loop reads CASSVLGDSTDTQYF. CDR3 nucleotides: TGTGCCAGCAGCGTATTGGGAGATTCGACAGATACGCAGTATTTT.

This chain connects TRBV11-3 to TRBJ2-2, with 9 bases that match TRBD1. The CDR3 runs 16 residues. Trimming took 7 bases from V and 3 from J; bases not matched to a gene: 9. CDR1 and CDR2 from the germline V gene are SGHNT and YENEEA. Here the CDR3 DNA reads TGTGCCAGCAAAGGGGACAGGGTTTGGGACACCGGGGAGCTGTTTTTT. Residues: CASKGDRVWDTGELFF.

V and J are TRBV7-9 and TRBJ1-5; 7 bases are shared with TRBD1. CDR1 is SEHNR, CDR2 FQNEAQ, per germline (reference sequence). This CDR3 is built from 15 residues. The ends lost 3 bases at V and 2 bases at J; junction bases unmatched: 4. The CDR3 DNA reads TGTGCCAGCAGCTTCGCTACAGGGGGCAATCAGCCCCAGCATTTT. Translated: CASSFATGGNQPQHF.

This clone was picked up one time. The CDR3 nucleotides are TGCGCCAGCAGCTCCCCCGGAGGGATCGGCTCCTACAATGAGCAGTTCTTC. Its protein product is CASSSPGGIGSYNEQFF. The genes are TRBV5-1 and TRBJ2-1; possible D gene TRBD2, 6 bases. The CDR3 is 17 residues long. The V end lost 3 bases, the J end lost 0 bases, and 16 bases lay between the germline ends. Looked up from germline, CDR1 is SGHRS and CDR2 is YFSETQ.

The chain couples TRBV6-2 or TRBV6-3 to TRBJ2-1, with D maybe TRBD2 (6 bases). Trimming cost V 4 bases and J 8 bases, with 21 bases left between them. Per the germline V gene, CDR1 is MNHEY and CDR2 is SVGEGT. The CDR3 length is 16 residues. In DNA form, the CDR3 reads TGTGCCAGCAGTTTTGTAAGTCCTTCGTGGGGGGATGAGCAGTTCTTC. This gives the protein CASSFVSPSWGDEQFF.

The chain has TRBV24-1 and TRBJ1-4; unclear D gene. The CDR3 runs to 17 residues. Trimming removed 9 bases at V and 4 bases at J, with 23 bases between. CDR1 and CDR2 (germline): KGHDR, SFDVKD. The CDR3 loop reads CATYFRVASNRNEKLFF. DNA of the CDR3: TGTGCCACCTACTTCCGGGTCGCCTCGAACCGTAATGAAAAACTGTTTTTT.

The sample holds one count of this clone. This chain connects TRBV28 to TRBJ2-5, with a possible D match to TRBD2 (5 bases). The germline V gene has CDR1 MDHEN and CDR2 SYDVKM. The ends were cut back, 5 bases at V and 3 bases at J, with 10 bases in the middle. This CDR3 region has 13 residues. In DNA form, the CDR3 reads TGTGCCAGCAGTCCGTCAGCGGAAGAGACCCAGTACTTC. Protein: CASSPSAEETQYF.

The chain carries TRBV18 and TRBJ2-1, with D hard to call. Germline CDR1 KGHSH, CDR2 LQKENI. The CDR3 length is 15 residues. V was cut by 3 bases and J by 4 bases, with 13 bases left in between. The CDR3 loop is CASSPPRHTYNEQFF. CDR3 nucleotides: TGTGCCAGCTCACCCCCGAGACACACATACAATGAGCAGTTCTTC.

V is TRBV5-1 and J is TRBJ2-3, with D uncertain. This CDR3 is built from 14 residues. CDR1 is SGHRS, CDR2 YFSETQ, per germline. V shed 0 bases and J shed 0 bases, with 5 bases lying between them. The CDR3: CASSLGQSTDTQYF. The DNA of the CDR3 is TGCGCCAGCAGCTTGGGGCAGAGCACAGATACGCAGTATTTT.

This clone was seen once. The chain employs TRBV7-8 and TRBJ2-5, with 9 bases identical to TRBD2. The junction had 6 bases not matched to a gene; V was cut back by 11 bases and J by 2 bases. The germline V gene encodes CDR1 SGHVS and CDR2 FQNEAQ. This CDR3 is 13 amino acids long. CDR3 bases: TGTGCCGGGGGAGCGGGGGGACAAGAGACCCAGTACTTC. This encodes CAGGAGGQETQYF.

The chain has TRBV5-4 and TRBJ1-2, with D perhaps TRBD1 (6 bases). CDR1 is SGHNT and CDR2 is YYREEE in the germline V gene (reference sequence). This CDR3 spans 14 amino acids. V was pared by 5 bases and J by 4 bases, with 15 bases between. CDR3 amino acids: CASRAAGQLYGYTF. For the CDR3, the DNA is TGTGCCAGCAGGGCTGCCGGACAGCTCTATGGCTACACCTTC.

The chain recombines TRBV7-2 with TRBJ2-3; no reliable D call. There are 13 residues in the CDR3. V was pared by 3 bases and J by 2 bases, with 6 bases between. The germline V gene has CDR1 SGHTA and CDR2 FQGNSA. The CDR3 spells CASSFPSTDTQYF. In nucleotides, the CDR3 is TGTGCCAGCAGCTTTCCCTCCACAGATACGCAGTATTTT.

The J gene is TRBJ1-5, the V gene TRBV10-3; 8 bases are shared with TRBD1. Germline assignment: CDR1 ENHRY and CDR2 SYGVKD. The CDR3 covers 17 residues. After removal of 0 bases from V and 0 bases from J, the junction contained 4 bases not matched to a gene. The CDR3 spells CAISESGQVYSNQPQHF. CDR3 coding DNA: TGTGCCATCAGTGAGTCGGGACAGGTTTATAGCAATCAGCCCCAGCATTTT.